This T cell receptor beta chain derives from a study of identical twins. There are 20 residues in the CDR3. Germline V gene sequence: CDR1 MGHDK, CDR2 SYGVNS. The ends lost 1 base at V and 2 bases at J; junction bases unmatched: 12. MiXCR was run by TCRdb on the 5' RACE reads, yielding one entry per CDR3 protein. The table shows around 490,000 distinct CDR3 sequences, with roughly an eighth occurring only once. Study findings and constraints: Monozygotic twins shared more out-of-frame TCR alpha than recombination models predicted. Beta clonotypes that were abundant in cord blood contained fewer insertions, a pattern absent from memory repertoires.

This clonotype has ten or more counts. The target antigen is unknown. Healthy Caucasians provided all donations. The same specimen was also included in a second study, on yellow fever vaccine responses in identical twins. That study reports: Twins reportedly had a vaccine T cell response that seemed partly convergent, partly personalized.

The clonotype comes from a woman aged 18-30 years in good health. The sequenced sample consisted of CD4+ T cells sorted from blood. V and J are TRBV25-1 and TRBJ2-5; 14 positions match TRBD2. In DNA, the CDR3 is TGTGCCAGCAGTGAATTAGGGACTAGCGGGAGAAATCGAAGTCAAGAGACCCAGTACTTC. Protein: CASSELGTSGRNRSQETQYF. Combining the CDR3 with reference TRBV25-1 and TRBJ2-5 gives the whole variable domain EADIYQTPRYLVIGTGKKITLECSQTMGHDKMYWYQQDPGMELHLIHYSYGVNSTEKGDLSSESTVSRIRTEHFPLTLESARPSHTSQYLCASSELGTSGRNRSQETQYFGPGTRLLVL.